The 5 T cell receptor beta chains below all came from one sample that was sequenced in a study of T cells in Graves' hyperthyroidism and ophthalmopathy. RNA transcripts were the template for amplifying TCR beta CDR3 regions. When the TCR CDR3 underwent first-round RT-PCR, the HTBI primer set was used. MiXCR, applied by TCRdb to the multiplex PCR reads, yields one record per CDR3 protein. The sample lists hundreds of thousands of distinct CDR3 sequences; 12% to 15% were seen once. Input material: blood. Receptors were obtained from a woman between 35 and 50 years old with Graves' hyperthyroidism.

This clonotype has at least ten counts. This sequence joins TRBV20-1 and TRBJ2-5; D may match TRBD1 or TRBD2 (6 bases each). V was clipped by 0 bases and J by 5 bases, with 13 bases between them. Germline CDR1 is DFQATT and CDR2 is SNEGSKA (reference sequence). The CDR3 length is 14 residues. The CDR3 spells CSARDGGGGETQYF. In DNA form, the CDR3 reads TGCAGTGCTAGAGACGGCGGAGGGGGGGAGACCCAGTACTTC.

The V gene is TRBV6-4, the J gene TRBJ1-1; 8 positions agree with TRBD1. V shed 6 bases and J 4 bases; nucleotides not matched to a gene: 10. Germline lookup yields CDR1 MRHNA and CDR2 SNTAGT. CDR3 size: 15 residues. CDR3 nucleotides: TGTGCCAGCAGGACTCGACAGGGGATGGGCACTGAAGCTTTCTTT. It is translated as CASRTRQGMGTEAFF.

At least ten counts were recorded for this clonotype. The chain uses TRBV20-1 and TRBJ1-1; TRBD1 agrees at 8 bases. After removal of 0 bases from V and 1 base from J, the junction contained 4 bases not matched to a gene. This CDR3 is built from 15 residues. Germline CDR1 DFQATT, CDR2 SNEGSKA (reference sequence). The CDR3 loop is CSARDLDRANTEAFF. Here the CDR3 DNA reads TGCAGTGCTAGAGATCTGGACAGGGCGAACACTGAAGCTTTCTTT.

In its sample, this clonotype was seen many times. V is TRBV18 and J is TRBJ1-1; D perhaps matches TRBD1 (5 bases). The ends were cut back, 3 bases at V and 3 bases at J, with 11 bases in the middle. CDR1 KGHSH and CDR2 LQKENI come from the germline V gene. This CDR3 contains 14 residues. The CDR3 DNA is TGTGCCAGCTCACCCCTTGACAGTTACACTGAAGCTTTCTTT. This translates into CASSPLDSYTEAFF.

This clonotype was observed a handful of times. The chain is built from TRBV15 and TRBJ1-5; tentative D call: TRBD1 (5 bases). The length of the CDR3 is 18 residues. CDR1 is LNHNV, CDR2 YYDKDF, per germline (reference sequence). Trimming left V 0 bases short and J 2 bases short, with 17 bases between. The CDR3 reads CATSRDWRGEVRNQPQHF. The CDR3 DNA follows: TGTGCCACCAGCAGAGATTGGAGGGGAGAAGTTCGCAATCAGCCCCAGCATTTT.